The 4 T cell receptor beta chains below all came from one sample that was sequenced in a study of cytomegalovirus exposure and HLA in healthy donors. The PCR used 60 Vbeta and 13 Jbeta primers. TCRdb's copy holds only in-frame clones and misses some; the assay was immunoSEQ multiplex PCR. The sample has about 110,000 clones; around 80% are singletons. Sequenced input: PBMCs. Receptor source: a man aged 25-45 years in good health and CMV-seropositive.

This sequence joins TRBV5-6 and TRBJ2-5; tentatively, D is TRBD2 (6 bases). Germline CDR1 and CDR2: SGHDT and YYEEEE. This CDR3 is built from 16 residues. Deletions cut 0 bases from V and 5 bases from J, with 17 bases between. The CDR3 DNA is TGTGCCAGCAGCTTGGTACTAGACGAACGGGGGGAGACCCAGTACTTC. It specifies CASSLVLDERGETQYF.

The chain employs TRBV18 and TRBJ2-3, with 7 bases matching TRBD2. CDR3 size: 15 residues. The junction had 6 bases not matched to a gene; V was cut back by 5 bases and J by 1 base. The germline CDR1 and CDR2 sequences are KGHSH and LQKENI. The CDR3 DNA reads TGTGCCAGCTCAGAAGCGGGGTGGGGCACAGATACGCAGTATTTT. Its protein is CASSEAGWGTDTQYF.

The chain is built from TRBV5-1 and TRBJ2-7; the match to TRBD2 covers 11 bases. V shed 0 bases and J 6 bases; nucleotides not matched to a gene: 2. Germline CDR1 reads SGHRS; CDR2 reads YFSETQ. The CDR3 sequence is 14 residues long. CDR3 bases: TGCGCCAGCAGCTTGGATACTAGCGGGGGCGAGCAGTACTTC. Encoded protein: CASSLDTSGGEQYF. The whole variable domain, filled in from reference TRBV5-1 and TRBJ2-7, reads KAGVTQTPRYLIKTRGQQVTLSCSPISGHRSVSWYQQTPGQGLQFLFEYFSETQRNKGNFPGRFSGRQFSNSRSEMNVSTLELGDSALYLCASSLDTSGGEQYFGPGTRLTVT.

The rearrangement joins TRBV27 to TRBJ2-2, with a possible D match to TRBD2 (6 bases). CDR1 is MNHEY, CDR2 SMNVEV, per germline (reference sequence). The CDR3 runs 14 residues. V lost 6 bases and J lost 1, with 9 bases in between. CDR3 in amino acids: CASRVAENTGELFF. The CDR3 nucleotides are TGTGCCAGCAGGGTAGCGGAGAACACCGGGGAGCTGTTTTTT.